This T cell receptor (beta chain) is drawn from a study of control samples from healthy donors and cancer patients. The V and J ends lost 2 bases and 8 bases, in that order; junction bases with no gene match: 7. Germline V gene sequence: CDR1 SGDLS, CDR2 YYNGEE. The CDR3 runs 15 residues. Profiling relied on immunoSEQ multiplex PCR, and the TCRdb table lists in-frame clones only, not all of them. The repertoire has about 220,000 clones, roughly 94% of them found once; the top ten carry over 1.2%. This chain links TRBV9 with TRBJ1-4, with 9 bases fitting TRBD1. This TCR was sampled from a man aged 50 or older in good health. What was sequenced was blood. CDR3 DNA sequence: TGTGCCAGCAGCGTCACAGGGGGCCTAGGGGAAAAACTGTTTTTT. Protein: CASSVTGGLGEKLFF.